This TCR beta chain was identified in a study of post-analysis software for immune sequencing data. About the study: The patients showed relapsing-remitting, secondary progressive and progressive-relapsing multiple sclerosis courses.

The count of this clonotype is one. No antigen is known for it. Overall study results and limits: TRBV5-6, TRBV5-1 and TRBV20-1 belonged to a set of roughly 5 TRBV segments that were more frequent in patients than controls. Multiple sclerosis was associated with a significant reduction in normalized Chao1 diversity relative to controls. By F measure, samples from a shared preparation batch strongly co-clustered.

Presence of unique molecular identifiers characterized the TCR beta cDNA libraries. Out of roughly 0.95 to 11 million T cells, some 500,000 cDNA molecules were generated. TCRdb passed the PCR reads through MiXCR, listing each CDR3 protein once. The sample records roughly 800,000 distinct CDR3 sequences, approximately 57% being singletons. Per the germline V gene, CDR1 is DFQATT and CDR2 is SNEGSKA (reference sequence). The CDR3 has 15 amino acids. Unmatched junction bases numbered 10, after V lost 2 bases and J lost 8 bases. The receptor was isolated from a girl between 10 and 17 years old with multiple sclerosis. The gene calls are TRBV20-1 and TRBJ2-1, with 9 bases that match TRBD2. The specimen sequenced was blood. The CDR3 bases are TGCAGTGCTAGACCCTTAGCGGGAGTTCTTGATGAGCAGTTCTTC. This codes for CSARPLAGVLDEQFF.